The text below deals with one TCR beta chain. The table lists this clonotype with a few counts. This clone's antigen is unknown. Base quality data are lacking; no much larger clone is found one base away. The sample is drawn from a study of post-analysis software for immune sequencing data (dated by TCRdb to between 2015 and 2016). With respect to the entire study: Recorded disease courses included relapsing-remitting, secondary progressive and progressive-relapsing multiple sclerosis, with some patients lacking subtype annotation. The multiple sclerosis patient repertoires were compared with 10 to 12 previously published healthy control repertoires from donors aged about 6 to 26 years. A subset of samples was prepared in parallel using single-end sample barcoding, then pooled and co-amplified after Illumina adapter ligation.

Preparation of the library involved PCR. TCRdb lists the instrument as Illumina HiSeq 2500. Unique molecular identifiers were incorporated into TCR beta cDNA libraries to reduce PCR and sequencing biases. Per 1 to 10 million input T cells, some 500,000 cDNA molecules were obtained, such that each molecule approximated one T cell. Patient libraries were prepared and sequenced with the same protocol used for the earlier healthy control dataset. Samples belonging to the same batch were prepared together, multiplexed and sequenced on a shared HiSeq lane. The study's own analysis went as follows. MIGEC was used to process the raw barcoded reads, and molecular identifier groups with only a single read were discarded before consensus assembly and CDR3 extraction. VDJtools was used for post-analysis of the clonotype tables, with diversity normalized by down-sampling every dataset to the smallest sample size. In repertoire overlap clustering, CDR3 amino acid sequences, but not nucleotide sequences, were matched to correct batch-related cross-sample contamination. TCRdb applied fastp at Q25 and MiXCR to the public reads, then kept only in-frame beta chains. Under each unique CDR3 protein, matching rows form one entry showing the most common genes and DNA. It is TCRdb's table, rather than the study itself, that gives the V and J calls and clone size. The sample yields about 820,000 distinct CDR3 sequences; approximately 53% were counted once. Roughly 4.4% of the sample is in the top ten clones.

The CDR3 contains 13 residues, cysteine and phenylalanine counted. Only the CDR3 DNA stays, 39 bases, in frame from base 1. Reading the germline V gene gives CDR1 SGDLS and CDR2 YYNGEE. V sheds 7 bases and J sheds 5 bases, leaving 16 bases between their ends. Paper-wide results and their limitations: Patients showed significantly higher frequencies than controls for a handful of TRBV segments, among them TRBV5-6, TRBV5-1 and TRBV20-1. Multiple sclerosis patients had significantly lower normalized Chao1 diversity than controls, a result that suggests substantial peripheral T-cell clonal expansion. The control group was slightly older than the multiple sclerosis patient group. Strong co-clustering of samples prepared in the same batch was shown by direct clustering with F measure, prompting a batch-effect correction.

TCR beta repertoires were profiled from peripheral blood of 10 to 15 young patients with multiple sclerosis to demonstrate the VDJtools post-analysis software. The multiple sclerosis patients were children and adolescents between roughly 6 and 16 years of age. The clonotype comes from a girl aged 5 to 17 with multiple sclerosis. The sequencing input was blood. This chain is built from TRBV9 and TRBJ2-7; possibly the D gene is TRBD2, per 5 matching bases. Read as DNA, the sequence is TGTGCCAGCTCTCCCCCGAACGGGGACGAGCAGTACTTC. Translated, this is CASSPPNGDEQYF.